The present T cell receptor (beta chain) was sequenced within a study of tumor and adjacent non-tumor tissue in lung cancer. This CDR3 spans 15 amino acids. In germline, CDR1 is MDHEN, CDR2 SYDVKM. V shed 5 bases and J shed 2 bases, with 10 bases lying between them. The library came from three nested PCR rounds adapted from ARM-PCR protocols. TCRdb re-analysed the multiplex PCR reads in MiXCR, keeping a single row per CDR3 protein. The sample records roughly 70,000 distinct CDR3 sequences, 73% being singletons. This sample's RNA came from whole unsorted tissue. The genes are TRBV28 and TRBJ2-6; D unresolved. The TCR was taken from a man aged 60 to 75 with non-small cell lung cancer. The sample was lung tumor tissue. The CDR3 nucleotides read TGTGCCAGCAGTAAGAACACCCCTGGGGCCAACGTCCTGACTTTC. Amino acids: CASSKNTPGANVLTF.